This is a list of T cell receptor beta chains from one sample in a study of T cells in Graves' hyperthyroidism and ophthalmopathy. TCRdb reanalysed the multiplex PCR reads using MiXCR and keeps one entry per CDR3 protein. The repertoire includes about 520,000 distinct CDR3 sequences, about 24% of them detected once, and around 10% sits in the top ten. The sequenced sample consisted of blood. These receptors came from a woman in her 30s with Graves' ophthalmopathy. The CDR3 runs from the conserved cysteine through the conserved F or W. D genes are given only for firm matches. Some rows mark clone size as missing; the rest say once, few, many or name a class of expanded clone.

TRBJ1-3,-,-,TRBV2,CASSKCSSGNTIYF,TGTGCCAGCAGTAAGTGCTCCTCTGGAAACACCATATATTTT
TRBJ2-7,-,-,TRBV20-1,CSATPQGSEQYF,TGCAGTGCTACCCCTCAGGGGTCCGAGCAGTACTTC
TRBJ2-7,-,-,TRBV3-1,CASSRRGPYEQYF,TGTGCCAGCAGCCGAAGGGGACCCTACGAGCAGTACTTC
TRBJ2-7,TRBD2,-,TRBV11-1,CASSALAGGYEQYF,TGTGCCAGCAGCGCGCTAGCGGGGGGCTACGAGCAGTACTTC
TRBJ2-5,-,few,TRBV11-3,CASRSRGWETQYF,TGTGCCAGCAGATCAAGGGGTTGGGAGACCCAGTACTTC
TRBJ2-3,TRBD2,few,TRBV4-1,CASNRILAGELTDTQYF,TGCGCCAGCAACCGTATACTAGCGGGGGAACTCACAGATACGCAGTATTTT
TRBJ1-2,TRBD1,-,TRBV20-1,CSARAPWDRGGITNYGYTF,TGCAGTGCTAGAGCCCCTTGGGACAGGGGAGGAATTACTAACTATGGCTACACCTTC
TRBJ2-7,TRBD2,-,TRBV20-1,CSARSSGRAYEQYF,TGCAGTGCGAGGTCAAGCGGGAGGGCCTACGAGCAGTACTTC
TRBJ2-7,TRBD1,few,TRBV12-3/TRBV12-4,CASSFWDRDHYEQYF,TGTGCCAGCAGTTTCTGGGACAGGGATCACTACGAGCAGTACTTC
TRBJ1-1,-,many,TRBV5-4,CASSLDPGLMNTEAFF,TGTGCCAGCAGCTTGGATCCGGGACTTATGAACACTGAAGCTTTCTTT
TRBJ1-2,-,medium-sized,TRBV6-1,CASSADSYGYTF,TGCGCCAGCAGTGCGGACAGCTATGGCTACACCTTC
TRBJ1-1,-,many,TRBV7-9,CASSLFWRNTEAFF,TGTGCCAGCAGCTTATTCTGGAGGAACACTGAAGCTTTCTTT
TRBJ2-7,-,-,TRBV20-1,CSARDSIGTHYEQYF,TGCAGTGCTAGAGATAGTATCGGAACCCACTACGAGCAGTACTTC
TRBJ2-5,TRBD2,many,TRBV6-1,CASSETSGAKETQYF,TGTGCCAGCAGTGAGACTAGCGGGGCAAAAGAGACCCAGTACTTC
TRBJ1-2,TRBD1,few,TRBV4-1,CASSQDRGEEGYTF,TGCGCCAGCAGCCAGGACAGGGGGGAAGAGGGCTACACCTTC
TRBJ1-5,-,many,TRBV27,CASSLSINQPQHF,TGTGCCAGCAGTTTATCCATCAATCAGCCCCAGCATTTT
TRBJ2-4,-,many,TRBV7-9,CASSPLNLISKNIQYF,TGTGCCAGCAGCCCGCTCAATCTGATCTCCAAAAACATTCAGTACTTC
TRBJ2-7,-,many,TRBV7-9,CASSPDGGYEQYF,TGTGCCAGCAGCCCGGACGGAGGCTACGAGCAGTACTTC
TRBJ2-7,-,many,TRBV6-5,CASSYAGFEQYF,TGTGCCAGCAGTTATGCAGGGTTCGAGCAGTACTTC
TRBJ2-7,TRBD2,few,TRBV29-1,CSVTGLAGYEQYF,TGCAGCGTTACGGGACTAGCGGGGTACGAGCAGTACTTC
TRBJ2-5,TRBD1,many,TRBV28,CASIGTEEETQYF,TGTGCCAGCATCGGGACAGAAGAAGAGACCCAGTACTTC
TRBJ2-7,-,-,TRBV7-3,CASSLEGRGQFGQYF,TGTGCCAGCAGCTTAGAAGGGCGGGGACAGTTTGGGCAGTACTTC
TRBJ2-5,TRBD2,many,TRBV12-3/TRBV12-4,CASSPNSGRNQETQYF,TGTGCCAGCAGTCCAAATAGCGGGCGGAACCAAGAGACCCAGTACTTC
TRBJ1-1,-,many,TRBV19,CASRPFSDTEAFF,TGTGCCAGTAGACCCTTCTCGGACACTGAAGCTTTCTTT
TRBJ1-2,-,many,TRBV27,CASSWGKNYGYTF,TGTGCCAGCAGTTGGGGCAAGAACTATGGCTACACCTTC
TRBJ1-2,-,-,TRBV13,CASSNGQLGYTF,TGTGCCAGCAGCAATGGACAGTTAGGCTACACCTTC
TRBJ2-7,-,many,TRBV12-3/TRBV12-4,CASSLGDGYRGYEQYF,TGTGCCAGCAGTTTGGGCGACGGATACCGGGGATACGAGCAGTACTTC
TRBJ2-5,-,many,TRBV20-1,CSARDGGGVQETQYF,TGCAGTGCTAGAGATGGAGGCGGGGTCCAAGAGACCCAGTACTTC
TRBJ1-2,-,-,TRBV6-5,CASSYSTQGSPNYGYTF,TGTGCCAGCAGTTACTCGACTCAAGGGAGCCCCAACTATGGCTACACCTTC
TRBJ1-2,-,many,TRBV7-8,CASSFSASGNYGYTF,TGTGCCAGCAGCTTTAGCGCATCGGGGAACTATGGCTACACCTTC